This entry lists 23 T cell receptor beta chains sequenced from one sample in a study of T cell repertoires in cytomegalovirus infection. Which antigens these TCRs recognize remains unknown. TCRdb fed the reads into MiXCR, producing one record per CDR3 protein. The table records more than 250,000 distinct CDR3 sequences, 25% of them present only once. This specimen consisted of cultured PBMCs, obtained from culture after CMV antigen stimulation. The receptors come from a human donor in good health (CMV status not recorded). Some clones in this sample may be carry-over from other donors' samples.

This clonotype was seen a few times. The CDR3 region has the DNA TGTGCCAGCAGCCGTGGACAGGCCCAGAGCTCCTATAATTCACCCCTCCACTTT. It encodes CASSRGQAQSSYNSPLHF. V usage is TRBV6-6 and J usage is TRBJ1-6, with 7 bases matching TRBD1. With 6 bases clipped from V and 0 bases from J, the junction kept 11 bases outside the gene matches. Germline CDR1 is MNHNY and CDR2 is SVGAGI (reference sequence). CDR3 length: 18 residues.

This chain links TRBV6-2 or TRBV6-3 with TRBJ1-3; D call uncertain. V was cut by 0 bases and J by 0 bases, with 6 bases left in between. Germline V lookup: CDR1 MNHEY, CDR2 SVGEGT. This CDR3 region has 15 residues. This CDR3 reads CASSYSTASGNTIYF. DNA for the CDR3: TGTGCCAGCAGTTACTCGACCGCCTCTGGAAACACCATATATTTT.

The rearrangement joins TRBV4-1 to TRBJ2-2; the D is unclear. The CDR3 is 17 amino acids. Per the germline V gene, CDR1 is MGHRA and CDR2 is YSYEKL. The ends were cut back, 0 bases at V and 1 base at J, with 12 bases in the middle. CDR3 amino acids: CASSQEKMGLNTGELFF. As DNA, the CDR3 is TGCGCCAGCAGCCAAGAAAAGATGGGTTTGAACACCGGGGAGCTGTTTTTT.

This clonotype was seen many times. The chain joins TRBV7-2 to TRBJ2-6; no clear D gene. This CDR3 comprises 15 residues. Trimming took 5 bases from V and 0 from J, leaving 8 bases between them. Germline V gives CDR1 SGHTA, CDR2 FQGNSA. Here the CDR3 DNA reads TGTGCCAGCAGCCCCCACCCCTCTGGGGCCAACGTCCTGACTTTC. It encodes CASSPHPSGANVLTF. The full variable domain, in which reference TRBV7-2 and TRBJ2-6 provide the parts outside the CDR3, is GAGVSQSPSNKVTEKGKDVELRCDPISGHTALYWYRQSLGQGLEFLIYFQGNSAPDKSGLPSDRFSAERTGGSVSTLTIQRTQQEDSAVYLCASSPHPSGANVLTFGAGSRLTVL.

This clonotype was detected once. The genes are TRBV19 and TRBJ2-7; D gene ambiguous. CDR1 is LNHDA and CDR2 is SQIVND in the germline V gene (reference sequence). CDR3 length equals 11 residues. V dropped 8 bases and J dropped 3 bases, with 8 bases sitting between them. DNA of the CDR3: TGTGCCAGTGGGCCTTACTACGAGCAGTACTTC. Its translation: CASGPYYEQYF.

This clonotype was counted between two and nine times. The chain uses TRBV24-1 and TRBJ1-5, with D uncertain. Trimming cost V 3 bases and J 2 bases, with 4 bases left between them. CDR3 size: 13 residues. CDR1 KGHDR and CDR2 SFDVKD come from the germline V gene. CDR3 loop: CATSDGGNQPQHF. The CDR3 region has the DNA TGTGCCACCAGTGATGGAGGCAATCAGCCCCAGCATTTT.

J is TRBJ1-1 and V is TRBV18, with D hard to call. Trimming took 6 bases from V and 0 from J, leaving 11 bases between them. There are 14 residues in the CDR3. The germline V gene has CDR1 KGHSH and CDR2 LQKENI. Here the CDR3 reads CASSPDQVNTEAFF. As DNA, the CDR3 is TGTGCCAGCTCCCCGGACCAGGTGAACACTGAAGCTTTCTTT.

This clonotype has only a few counts. The chain recombines TRBV14 with TRBJ2-7; 12 nucleotides agree with TRBD2. CDR1 SGHDN and CDR2 FVKESK come from the germline V gene. This CDR3 is built from 19 residues. The V gene end was trimmed by 4 bases and the J gene end by 3 bases; junction bases not matched to a gene: 16. CDR3 sequence: CASSLRLAGAFESIYEQYF. The CDR3 region has the DNA TGTGCCAGCAGCCTAAGACTAGCGGGAGCTTTTGAATCAATCTACGAGCAGTACTTC.

V is TRBV7-9 and J is TRBJ2-4; D possibly corresponds to TRBD2 (5 bases). Trimming cost V 1 base and J 3 bases, with 13 bases left between them. The CDR3 sequence is 16 residues long. Per the germline V gene, CDR1 is SEHNR and CDR2 is FQNEAQ (reference sequence). The CDR3 loop is CASSLGRTPLKNIQYF. The DNA of the CDR3 is TGTGCCAGCAGCTTAGGGCGGACTCCACTCAAAAACATTCAGTACTTC.

This clonotype was found a few times. The chain has TRBV7-8 and TRBJ2-5; TRBD2 matches at 11 bases. The CDR3 is 15 amino acids. Germline CDR1 reads SGHVS; CDR2 reads FQNEAQ. With V trimmed by 5 bases and J by 1 base, 3 bases remained unmatched. The DNA of the CDR3 is TGTGCCAGCAGCATGGGACTAGCGGTCCAAGAGACCCAGTACTTC. The encoded protein is CASSMGLAVQETQYF.

The CDR3 loop is CASSIGGAEAFF. The CDR3 DNA reads TGTGCCAGTAGTATCGGGGGAGCTGAAGCTTTCTTT. The gene calls are TRBV19 and TRBJ1-1; D is perhaps TRBD1 (5 bases). Per the germline V gene, CDR1 is LNHDA and CDR2 is SQIVND (reference sequence). The CDR3 runs 12 residues. Trimming left V 3 bases short and J 6 bases short, with 8 bases between.

The chain links TRBV6-1 to TRBJ1-1; no firm D call. The CDR3 is 12 amino acids. Germline loops: CDR1 MNHNS, CDR2 SASEGT. V lost 6 bases and J 2 bases, leaving 7 bases between the germline ends. CDR3 nucleotides: TGTGCCAGCAGCCACCCAAACACTGAAGCTTTCTTT. It codes for CASSHPNTEAFF.

A word on this clonotype: A much larger clone is a single base away; this may be a read error. This chain uses TRBV28 with TRBJ2-2; the match to TRBD2 covers 9 bases. The germline V gene encodes CDR1 MDHEN and CDR2 SYDVKM. The CDR3 extends over 17 amino acids. The J segment lost 7 bases and the V segment lost 6 bases, leaving 15 bases of the junction unmatched. The CDR3 bases are TGTGCCAGCAGGCCGATCGGAATAGCGGGAGTAATCGGGGAGCTGTTTTTT. This encodes CASRPIGIAGVIGELFF.

This clonotype was detected only a few times. The V call is TRBV25-1, the J call TRBJ1-2; 8 bases line up with TRBD1. Trimming removed 6 bases from V and 2 bases from J; junction bases left unmatched: 8. Looked up from germline, CDR1 is MGHDK and CDR2 is SYGVNS. The CDR3 totals 15 residues. CDR3 nucleotides: TGTGCCAGCAGCCGATCAGGGGGCGCGAACTATGGCTACACCTTC. This encodes CASSRSGGANYGYTF.

The genes are TRBV27 and TRBJ1-2; possibly TRBD1 for D (5 bases). Germline-derived CDR1 and CDR2 are MNHEY and SMNVEV (reference sequence). Trimming pared 5 bases from V and 6 bases from J, leaving 16 bases between. The CDR3 loop spans 14 amino acids. CDR3 loop: CASSLNRPGDGYTF. In nucleotides, the CDR3 is TGTGCCAGCAGTCTCAACCGACCGGGGGATGGCTACACCTTC.

V usage is TRBV5-1 and J usage is TRBJ1-1; no reliable D call. In germline, CDR1 is SGHRS, CDR2 YFSETQ. The V gene lost 0 bases and the J gene lost 5 bases, with 8 bases spanning the gap. The CDR3 runs to 13 residues. CDR3 nucleotides: TGCGCCAGCAGCTTGGACGGGGATACTGAAGCTTTCTTT. Translated: CASSLDGDTEAFF. Using reference TRBV5-1 and TRBJ1-1 for the parts outside the CDR3, the full variable domain is KAGVTQTPRYLIKTRGQQVTLSCSPISGHRSVSWYQQTPGQGLQFLFEYFSETQRNKGNFPGRFSGRQFSNSRSEMNVSTLELGDSALYLCASSLDGDTEAFFGQGTRLTVV.

This clonotype turned up a few times. In DNA, the CDR3 is TGTGCCAGCAGGGCTAGCGGATACTTAAAACAAGAGACCCAGTACTTC. Translating gives CASRASGYLKQETQYF. V and J are TRBV28 and TRBJ2-5, with 7 bases matching TRBD2. The V and J ends lost 6 bases and 2 bases, in that order; junction bases with no gene match: 12. CDR1 and CDR2 from the germline V gene are MDHEN and SYDVKM. This CDR3 contains 16 residues.

This clonotype was recorded at least ten times. The rearrangement uses TRBV7-8 and TRBJ1-5; D perhaps matches TRBD1 (5 bases). Germline assignment: CDR1 SGHVS and CDR2 FQNEAQ. This CDR3 has 18 residues. V gave up 6 bases and J gave up 5 bases, with 26 bases separating them. CDR3 DNA sequence: TGTGCCAGCAGACCCGCACCCTGGACACGCGGGCCAGATCAGCCCCAGCATTTT. Protein product: CASRPAPWTRGPDQPQHF.

V gene TRBV6-2 or TRBV6-3 combines with J gene TRBJ2-5; 13 positions agree with TRBD2. CDR1 is MNHEY and CDR2 is SVGEGT in the germline V gene. V lost 6 bases and J lost 13; bases outside the gene matches: 14. The CDR3 covers 15 residues. CDR3 nucleotide sequence: TGTGCCAGCAGATATGGACTAGCGGGAGATCTAGGCCTGTACTTC. Its protein product is CASRYGLAGDLGLYF.

The J gene is TRBJ2-5, the V gene TRBV4-1, with TRBD2 identical over 8 bases. The J segment lost 4 bases and the V segment lost 4 bases, leaving 8 bases of the junction unmatched. The CDR3 contains 15 residues. The V gene's germline CDR1 is MGHRA and CDR2 YSYEKL. The CDR3 spells CASSRGSGNGETQYF. The CDR3 nucleotides read TGCGCCAGCAGCCGAGGTAGCGGGAATGGAGAGACCCAGTACTTC.

V usage is TRBV7-2 and J usage is TRBJ1-5; D is undetermined. V lost 4 bases, J lost 5 bases, and 9 bases lay in between. CDR1 and CDR2 (germline): SGHTA, FQGNSA. CDR3 length equals 13 residues. The CDR3 DNA sequence: TGTGCCAGCAGCTCACAGCGGTATCAGCCCCAGCATTTT. Translated, it gives CASSSQRYQPQHF.

This clonotype was seen ten or more times. V gene TRBV7-9 combines with J gene TRBJ2-5; tentative D call: TRBD1 (6 bases). The CDR3 sequence is 13 residues long. Germline CDR1 reads SEHNR; CDR2 reads FQNEAQ (reference sequence). V lost 5 bases to trimming and J lost 5 bases, with 12 bases between them. CDR3 loop: CASSPGQLETQYF. DNA of the CDR3: TGTGCCAGCAGCCCTGGACAGTTGGAGACCCAGTACTTC.

This clonotype appeared a few times. The J gene is TRBJ1-2, the V gene TRBV20-1, with 8 bases lining up with TRBD1. This CDR3 is 14 amino acids long. J lost 7 bases, V lost 6 bases, and 13 bases had no gene match. Per germline, CDR1 DFQATT and CDR2 SNEGSKA (reference sequence). CDR3 nucleotide sequence: TGCAGTGCCCGAACCGACAGGGGAAGTGGTGGCTACACCTTC. This translates into CSARTDRGSGGYTF.